One TCR beta chain is described in this entry. V was clipped by 1 base and J by 0 bases; unmatched bases: 10. This CDR3 has 17 residues. The germline V gene has CDR1 GTSNPN and CDR2 SVGIG (reference sequence). This sample was taken from a study of blood T cell repertoires in COVID-19. Looking at the study overall: Material from acute and convalescent COVID-19 was sourced from the United States, Italy and Spain. T cells, B-cell-depleted T cells, or PBMCs supplied cDNA or gDNA.

The authors' processing: By means of reference gene primer amplification, nucleated cell counts were estimated. Data came from immunoSEQ multiplex PCR; TCRdb stores just in-frame clones and leaves some out. V and J calls and clone size are as listed in that table; D and trimming were resolved from the DNA. Among some 210,000 clones listed, 70% to 90% were seen once. The sequence was collected from a woman between 40 and 55 years old who had recovered from COVID-19. Source material: peripheral blood. V gene TRBV30 combines with J gene TRBJ2-7; 9 bases are shared with TRBD2. This chain's CDR3 is CAWSAARTSGLSYEQYF. Here the CDR3 DNA reads TGTGCCTGGAGTGCAGCGCGAACTAGCGGGCTCTCCTACGAGCAGTACTTC.